The clone carrying this TCR beta chain is a singleton in its sample. The data are from a study of blood T cell repertoires in COVID-19. Trimming cost V 7 bases and J 4 bases; bases outside gene matches: 16. Germline CDR1 is SQVTM and CDR2 is ANQGSEA. The CDR3 runs 16 residues. Using immunoSEQ multiplex PCR, the repertoire was profiled, and TCRdb retains in-frame clones only, with some absent. The sample records about 47,000 clones, roughly 87% being singletons. This clonotype originated in a man in his fifties with active COVID-19. Material for sequencing was peripheral blood. The V gene is TRBV29-1, the J gene TRBJ2-3; the match to TRBD2 covers 8 bases. CDR3 loop: CSGGPSGLVDSDTQYF. Written as DNA, the CDR3 is TGCAGCGGGGGGCCCTCGGGACTAGTAGACTCAGATACGCAGTATTTT.